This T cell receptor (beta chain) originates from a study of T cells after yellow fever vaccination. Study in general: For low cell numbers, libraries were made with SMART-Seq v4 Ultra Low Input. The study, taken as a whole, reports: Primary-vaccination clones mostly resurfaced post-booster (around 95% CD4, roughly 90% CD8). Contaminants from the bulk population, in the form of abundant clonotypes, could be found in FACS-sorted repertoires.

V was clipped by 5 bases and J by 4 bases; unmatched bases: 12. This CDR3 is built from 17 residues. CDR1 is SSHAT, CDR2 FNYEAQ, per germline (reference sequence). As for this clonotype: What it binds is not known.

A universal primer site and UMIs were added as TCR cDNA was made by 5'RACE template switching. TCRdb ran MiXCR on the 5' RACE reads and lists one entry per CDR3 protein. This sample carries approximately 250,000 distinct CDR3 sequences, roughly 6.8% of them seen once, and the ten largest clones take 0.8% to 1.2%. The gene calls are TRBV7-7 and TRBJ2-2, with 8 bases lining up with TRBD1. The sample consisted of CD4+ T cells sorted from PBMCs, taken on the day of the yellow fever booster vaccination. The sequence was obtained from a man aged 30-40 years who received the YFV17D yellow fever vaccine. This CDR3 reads CASSNKGQGAGTGELFF. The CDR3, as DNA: TGTGCCAGCAGCAATAAAGGGCAGGGGGCTGGCACCGGGGAGCTGTTTTTT. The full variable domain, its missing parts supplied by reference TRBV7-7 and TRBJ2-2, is GAGVSQSPRYKVTKRGQDVTLRCDPISSHATLYWYQQALGQGPEFLTYFNYEAQPDKSGLPSDRFSAERPEGSISTLTIQRTEQRDSAMYRCASSNKGQGAGTGELFFGEGSRLTVL.